One sample yielded the 21 T cell receptor beta chains listed below, sequenced in a study of cytomegalovirus exposure and HLA in healthy donors. Use of 60 Vbeta and 13 Jbeta primers characterized the PCR. Generated by immunoSEQ multiplex PCR, the TCRdb table keeps only in-frame clones and is missing some. The sample contains 200,000 to 300,000 clones, about four fifths of which appear only once. Sample: PBMCs. These receptors originate from a woman aged 35 to 49 in good health and CMV-seropositive.

The rearrangement uses TRBV2 and TRBJ2-7, with a weak D call TRBD2 (6 bases). The CDR3 covers 13 residues. Trimming cost V 8 bases and J 7 bases, with 18 bases left between them. The germline CDR1 and CDR2 sequences are SNHLY and FYNNEI. The CDR3 here is CASRTIPLGEQYF. The CDR3 DNA reads as TGTGCCAGCCGGACTATCCCCCTGGGGGAGCAGTACTTC.

In DNA, the CDR3 is TGTGCCAGCCATAAACCAAGCGGGCATGAGCAGTTCTTC. Its translation: CASHKPSGHEQFF. The genes are TRBV6-1 and TRBJ2-1, with D possibly being TRBD2 (6 bases). Germline values: CDR1 MNHNS, CDR2 SASEGT. Trimming removed 8 bases from V and 8 bases from J, with 16 bases in between. This CDR3 has 13 residues.

V and J are TRBV29-1 and TRBJ1-2; D call uncertain. This CDR3 region has 16 residues. V lost 3 bases to trimming and J lost 2 bases, with 19 bases between them. The germline CDR1 and CDR2 sequences are SQVTM and ANQGSEA. The CDR3 nucleotides are TGCAGCGTTGAGGGGTTAGAGGGCCTAAGGAACTATGGCTACACCTTC. The encoded protein is CSVEGLEGLRNYGYTF.

This clone was seen only once. The chain recombines TRBV4-2 with TRBJ2-5, with D unclear. V was cut by 0 bases and J by 1 base, with 9 bases left in between. The CDR3 is made up of 15 amino acids. Germline V gene sequence: CDR1 LGHNA, CDR2 YNFKEQ. The CDR3 region is CASSQESGFQETQYF. For the CDR3, the DNA is TGTGCCAGCAGCCAAGAATCCGGGTTCCAAGAGACCCAGTACTTC.

This clone was observed a single time. The chain carries TRBV29-1 and TRBJ2-1; 11 bases agree with TRBD2. The junction had 13 bases not matched to a gene; V was cut back by 6 bases and J by 0 bases. CDR1 is SQVTM and CDR2 is ANQGSEA in the germline V gene. The CDR3 is 18 amino acids. The CDR3 bases are TGCAGCGTGGATAGCGGGAGGGCCTACGAGAGCTCCTACAATGAGCAGTTCTTC. It translates to CSVDSGRAYESSYNEQFF.

V usage is TRBV6-5 and J usage is TRBJ2-5; 7 bases align to TRBD2. There are 15 residues in the CDR3. The trim removed 2 bases at V and 1 base at J, leaving 4 bases unmatched. CDR1 MNHEY and CDR2 SVGAGI come from the germline V gene. The CDR3 nucleotides read TGTGCCAGCAGTTACGGGGGGGTCGGCCAAGAGACCCAGTACTTC. This gives the protein CASSYGGVGQETQYF.

The chain joins TRBV13 to TRBJ1-5, with D unclear. CDR1 is PRHDT and CDR2 is FYEKMQ in the germline V gene (reference sequence). The V and J ends lost 0 bases and 5 bases respectively, with 8 bases between them. The CDR3 covers 14 residues. The CDR3 bases are TGTGCCAGCAGCTTAGGCGACAATTATCAGCCCCAGCATTTT. Amino acid sequence: CASSLGDNYQPQHF.

This sequence joins TRBV2 and TRBJ1-5; no firm D call. The CDR3 runs 12 residues. Germline lookup yields CDR1 SNHLY and CDR2 FYNNEI. V dropped 6 bases and J dropped 4 bases, with 7 bases sitting between them. CDR3: CASRSQNQPQHF. DNA of the CDR3: TGTGCCAGCAGATCACAGAATCAGCCCCAGCATTTT.

The chain joins TRBV6-1 to TRBJ1-2; 8 bases fit TRBD1. With 6 bases clipped from V and 2 bases from J, the junction kept 5 bases outside the gene matches. This CDR3 is 14 amino acids long. CDR1 is MNHNS, CDR2 SASEGT, per germline. CDR3 loop: CASRPGTGNYGYTF. The DNA for the CDR3 is TGTGCCAGCAGACCCGGGACAGGCAACTATGGCTACACCTTC.

The chain joins TRBV12-5 to TRBJ1-2; the match to TRBD1 covers 7 bases. Germline assignment: CDR1 LGHNT and CDR2 FRNRAP. The CDR3 runs 15 residues. V dropped 5 bases and J dropped 4; count of bases not matched to a gene: 10. CDR3 sequence: CASGTETGLVYGYTF. The CDR3 nucleotides read TGTGCTAGTGGTACAGAGACAGGGCTAGTCTATGGCTACACCTTC.

The chain recombines TRBV7-2 with TRBJ1-2; weak D call: TRBD1 (6 bases). The germline V and J ends were trimmed by 0 bases and 3 bases, with 11 bases remaining between them. Germline V gene data show CDR1 as SGHTA and CDR2 as FQGNSA. The CDR3 has 15 residues. In nucleotides, the CDR3 is TGTGCCAGCAGCTTAGCGAGGGGGTGGGACTATGGCTACACCTTC. Residues: CASSLARGWDYGYTF. Complete variable domain (other parts from reference TRBV7-2 and TRBJ1-2): GAGVSQSPSNKVTEKGKDVELRCDPISGHTALYWYRQSLGQGLEFLIYFQGNSAPDKSGLPSDRFSAERTGGSVSTLTIQRTQQEDSAVYLCASSLARGWDYGYTFGSGTRLTVV.

CDR3 protein: CASSLQGGRPGQGFF. In nucleotides, the CDR3 is TGTGCCAGCAGCTTACAGGGGGGGCGACCGGGACAGGGGTTCTTC. This chain connects TRBV7-2 to TRBJ2-1; TRBD1 matches at 9 bases. With 2 bases clipped from V and 15 bases from J, the junction kept 14 bases outside the gene matches. Germline V gene sequence: CDR1 SGHTA, CDR2 FQGNSA. CDR3 length equals 15 residues.

V gene TRBV2 combines with J gene TRBJ2-2; 11 bases fit TRBD2. Per the germline V gene, CDR1 is SNHLY and CDR2 is FYNNEI. The J segment lost 4 bases and the V segment lost 6 bases, leaving 10 bases of the junction unmatched. The CDR3 extends over 17 amino acids. DNA for the CDR3: TGTGCCAGCAGGACCGCCCTAGCGGGAGGTCTCACCGGGGAGCTGTTTTTT. Its protein product is CASRTALAGGLTGELFF. Filled out from reference TRBV2 and TRBJ2-2, the complete variable domain reads EPEVTQTPSHQVTQMGQEVILRCVPISNHLYFYWYRQILGQKVEFLVSFYNNEISEKSEIFDDQFSVERPDGSNFTLKIRSTKLEDSAMYFCASRTALAGGLTGELFFGEGSRLTVL.

The chain uses TRBV30 and TRBJ2-2, with TRBD1 matching over 7 bases. There are 17 residues in the CDR3. The V gene end was trimmed by 0 bases and the J gene end by 0 bases; junction bases not matched to a gene: 7. In germline, CDR1 is GTSNPN, CDR2 SVGIG (reference sequence). The CDR3, as DNA: TGTGCCTGGAGTGTCCTCGACAGGGAGACGAACACCGGGGAGCTGTTTTTT. Protein product: CAWSVLDRETNTGELFF.

This clone occurred a few times. The chain has TRBV30 and TRBJ2-5, with D possibly TRBD2 on 5 matching bases. The germline V and J ends were trimmed by 5 bases and 5 bases, with 9 bases remaining between them. CDR1 is GTSNPN, CDR2 SVGIG, per germline (reference sequence). The CDR3 contains 11 residues. CDR3 amino acids: CAWEPGETQYF. CDR3 sequence (DNA): TGTGCCTGGGAACCGGGGGAGACCCAGTACTTC.

V gene TRBV2 combines with J gene TRBJ2-5; TRBD2 agrees at 8 bases. In germline, CDR1 is SNHLY, CDR2 FYNNEI. This CDR3 contains 14 residues. V lost 7 bases and J lost 2; bases outside the gene matches: 6. CDR3 loop: CASKRRGVQETQYF. The CDR3 DNA follows: TGTGCCAGCAAGAGGCGGGGGGTACAAGAGACCCAGTACTTC.

The DNA for the CDR3 is TGTGCCAGCAGCCGAGGACAGGGTTTGGGAGAGACCCAGTACTTC. Translated, it gives CASSRGQGLGETQYF. The chain joins TRBV5-4 to TRBJ2-5; 8 nucleotides agree with TRBD1. V was pared by 4 bases and J by 4 bases, with 9 bases of the junction left unmatched. Germline loops: CDR1 SGHNT, CDR2 YYREEE (reference sequence). This CDR3 contains 15 residues.

J is TRBJ1-1 and V is TRBV6-5, with D uncertain. Trimming pared 10 bases from V and 1 base from J, leaving 13 bases between. This CDR3 has 13 amino acids. CDR1 and CDR2 (germline): MNHEY, SVGAGI. In DNA, the CDR3 is TGTGCCACGGCCGAGGAAAGGAACACTGAAGCTTTCTTT. Encoded protein: CATAEERNTEAFF.

A few counts support this clone. V is TRBV9 and J is TRBJ1-1; D ambiguous. The CDR3 has 15 residues. Germline values: CDR1 SGDLS, CDR2 YYNGEE. V gave up 1 base and J gave up 1 base, with 11 bases separating them. The CDR3 protein is CASSVRAISNTEAFF. Here the CDR3 DNA reads TGTGCCAGCAGCGTAAGAGCGATTTCGAACACTGAAGCTTTCTTT.

The V gene is TRBV6-5, the J gene TRBJ1-1; D remains ambiguous. Germline V gene data show CDR1 as MNHEY and CDR2 as SVGAGI. CDR3 length: 13 amino acids. The ends were cut back, 5 bases at V and 1 base at J, with 8 bases in the middle. As DNA, the CDR3 is TGTGCCAGCAGTGGCTGGAGGAACACTGAAGCTTTCTTT. This translates into CASSGWRNTEAFF.

This sequence joins TRBV7-9 and TRBJ2-2, with 7 bases fitting TRBD1. CDR3 length equals 15 residues. Germline V gives CDR1 SEHNR, CDR2 FQNEAQ (reference sequence). V shed 5 bases and J 5 bases; nucleotides not matched to a gene: 8. CDR3 nucleotide sequence: TGTGCCAGCAGCCTCTTGAAGGGGGCAACCGGGGAGCTGTTTTTT. Translated, it gives CASSLLKGATGELFF.